These 10 T cell receptor beta chains were all obtained from the same sample, sequenced in a study of T-cell reconstitution after alpha-beta-depleted transplantation in children listed by TCRdb under 2016. Library preparation employed PCR. The instrument given in TCRdb is Illumina HiSeq 2500. TCR libraries were prepared with molecular barcoding, using unique molecular identifiers to normalize TCRbeta repertoire quantification. In TCRdb, the public reads were trimmed at Q25 with fastp and aligned with MiXCR, with productive beta chains retained. Each entry is one CDR3 protein sequence, shown with its most common DNA and genes. The sample data list roughly 82,000 distinct CDR3 sequences, and less than 15% of these were observed just once. The ten largest account for 25% to 30% of the sample. Per the publication, the treatment or condition label means: allogeneic hematopoietic cell transplantation with graft depleted of TCRalphabeta T cells and CD19 B cells.

Material: PBMCs, mostly from graft donor cells, obtained 180 days after TCRalphabeta/CD19-depleted stem cell transplant. The receptors here all came from a male patient between 2 and 10 years old who had a stem cell transplant for acute lymphoblastic leukemia, so the T cells may come from the graft donor.

This rearrangement joins TRBV20-1 to TRBJ1-2; D is unclear. This CDR3 is built from 10 residues. V was cut by 5 bases and J by 8 bases, with 9 bases left in between. Germline V gene lookup returns CDR1 DFQATT and CDR2 SNEGSKA (reference sequence). The CDR3 is CSARSWGYTF. The CDR3 region has the DNA TGCAGTGCTCGTTCCTGGGGCTACACCTTC.

This clonotype was seen repeatedly, ten times or more. The chain recombines TRBV20-1 with TRBJ2-7, with 14 bases that match TRBD2. V lost 5 bases and J lost 8; bases outside the gene matches: 11. Germline values: CDR1 DFQATT, CDR2 SNEGSKA (reference sequence). CDR3 size: 15 residues. CDR3 sequence: CSAVPGTSGREKQYF. CDR3 bases: TGCAGTGCTGTCCCCGGGACTAGCGGGAGAGAAAAGCAGTACTTC.

Only a few counts were recorded for this clonotype. This sequence joins TRBV10-3 and TRBJ1-4, with D unresolved. The CDR3 has 13 residues. Trimming left V 11 bases short and J 0 bases short, with 10 bases between. Germline V gene lookup returns CDR1 ENHRY and CDR2 SYGVKD. CDR3 sequence reads: CASRTATNEKLFF. CDR3 bases: TGTGCCTCCCGGACGGCAACTAATGAAAAACTGTTTTTT.

The table lists this clonotype with a few counts. The CDR3 region is CSARAGETELYYEQYF. The CDR3 DNA follows: TGCAGTGCTAGAGCGGGAGAGACCGAACTTTACTACGAGCAGTACTTC. The rearrangement uses TRBV20-1 and TRBJ2-7, with a tentative D call TRBD2 (6 bases). The CDR3 extends over 16 amino acids. V lost 1 base to trimming and J lost 3 bases, with 19 bases between them. The V gene's germline CDR1 is DFQATT and CDR2 SNEGSKA (reference sequence).

The CDR3 loop is CASSPGGRNEQYF. As DNA, the CDR3 is TGTGCCAGCAGCCCGGGGGGGAGGAACGAGCAGTACTTC. The chain recombines TRBV7-9 with TRBJ2-7; 8 nucleotides match TRBD2. Germline V gives CDR1 SEHNR, CDR2 FQNEAQ (reference sequence). CDR3 length equals 13 residues. Losses at the gene ends were 5 bases for V and 5 bases for J; bases not matched to a gene: 5.

This rearrangement joins TRBV11-2 to TRBJ2-1, with D perhaps TRBD2 (5 bases). Trimming cost V 5 bases and J 6 bases, with 14 bases left between them. The CDR3 is 14 amino acids. Germline CDR1 is SGHAT and CDR2 is FQNNGV. CDR3 nucleotide sequence: TGTGCCAGCAGCGCCCTGCGGGCATTCAATGAGCAGTTCTTC. It codes for CASSALRAFNEQFF.

This clonotype was counted only a few times. The chain combines TRBV5-1 with TRBJ2-7; D unresolved. Germline V gene sequence: CDR1 SGHRS, CDR2 YFSETQ. The CDR3 loop spans 14 amino acids. Trimming took 0 bases from V and 5 from J, leaving 12 bases between them. DNA of the CDR3: TGCGCCAGCAGCTTGGCCTCACAGTCCCACGAGCAGTACTTC. It codes for CASSLASQSHEQYF.

In its sample, this clonotype was seen a few times. The gene calls are TRBV11-2 and TRBJ1-1, with a possible D match to TRBD1 (5 bases). Germline CDR1 reads SGHAT; CDR2 reads FQNNGV. V was clipped by 2 bases and J by 8 bases, with 18 bases between them. This CDR3 contains 15 residues. CDR3: CASSLSYSGMREAFF. CDR3 sequence (DNA): TGTGCCAGCAGCTTAAGTTACTCAGGGATGCGAGAAGCTTTCTTT.

This clonotype was counted between two and nine times. This chain uses TRBV9 with TRBJ2-1; TRBD1 is a possible D gene (5 bases). V was shortened by 7 bases and J by 6 bases, with 8 bases between the two germline ends. Germline CDR1 SGDLS, CDR2 YYNGEE. CDR3 length: 11 amino acids. As DNA, the CDR3 is TGTGCCAGCTGGGGCCCCAATGAGCAGTTCTTC. Its protein product is CASWGPNEQFF.

CDR3 amino acids: CASSSREWETQYF. DNA of the CDR3: TGTGCCAGCAGCTCGCGGGAGTGGGAGACCCAGTACTTC. The chain joins TRBV7-2 to TRBJ2-5; 7 bases match TRBD2. V was clipped by 4 bases and J by 5 bases; unmatched bases: 4. The CDR3 extends over 13 amino acids. Germline CDR1 SGHTA, CDR2 FQGNSA.